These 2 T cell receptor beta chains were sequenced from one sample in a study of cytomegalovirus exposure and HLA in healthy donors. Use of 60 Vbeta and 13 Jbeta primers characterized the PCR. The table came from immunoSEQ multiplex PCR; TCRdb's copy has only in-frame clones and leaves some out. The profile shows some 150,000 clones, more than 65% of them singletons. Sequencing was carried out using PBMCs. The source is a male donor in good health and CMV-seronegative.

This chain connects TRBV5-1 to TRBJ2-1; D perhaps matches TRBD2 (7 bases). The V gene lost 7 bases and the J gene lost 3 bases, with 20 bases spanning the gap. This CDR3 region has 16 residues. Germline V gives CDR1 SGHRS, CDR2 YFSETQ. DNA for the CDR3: TGCGCCAGCCCACCGGGGGGCATCTCACACTACAATGAGCAGTTCTTC. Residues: CASPPGGISHYNEQFF.

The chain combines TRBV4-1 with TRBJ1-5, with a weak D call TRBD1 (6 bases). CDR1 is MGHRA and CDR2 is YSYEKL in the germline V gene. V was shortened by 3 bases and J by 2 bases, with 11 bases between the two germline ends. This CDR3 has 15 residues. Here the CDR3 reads CASSHLRQGNQPQHF. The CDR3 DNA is TGCGCCAGCAGCCATCTCCGACAGGGCAATCAGCCCCAGCATTTT.